This T cell receptor (beta chain) comes out of a study of glioma-infiltrating T cells. Overall study findings and caveats: Only very few CDR3 sequences appeared in both tissue and blood. Non-neoplastic patients had below-expected tissue-blood divergence, while all gliomas exceeded expectation.

Using RNA template, CDR3s of TCR alpha and beta were amplified with iRepertoire arm-PCR. One-step reverse transcription and amplification started from about 100-400 ng of tissue mRNA or PBMC total RNA. MiXCR was run by TCRdb on the multiplex PCR reads, yielding one entry per CDR3 protein. Seen here are about 130,000 distinct CDR3 sequences, roughly 25% observed once, and the top ten hold nearly 15%. This clonotype was seen many times. The antigen remains unidentified. The length of the CDR3 is 13 residues. V was pared by 5 bases and J by 3 bases, with 10 bases between. Looked up from germline, CDR1 is SGHTA and CDR2 is FQGNSA.

The chain uses TRBV7-2 and TRBJ1-2; a weak D match, TRBD1 (5 bases). This sequence was found in a human donor with low-grade glioma or glioblastoma, undergoing nonglioma brain surgery, or in good health (not recorded which). Sequenced sample: glioma tissue, nonneoplastic brain tissue, or PBMCs (not recorded which). The CDR3 DNA reads as TGTGCCAGCAGCCGAATAGGGGACTATGGCTACACCTTC. It encodes CASSRIGDYGYTF.